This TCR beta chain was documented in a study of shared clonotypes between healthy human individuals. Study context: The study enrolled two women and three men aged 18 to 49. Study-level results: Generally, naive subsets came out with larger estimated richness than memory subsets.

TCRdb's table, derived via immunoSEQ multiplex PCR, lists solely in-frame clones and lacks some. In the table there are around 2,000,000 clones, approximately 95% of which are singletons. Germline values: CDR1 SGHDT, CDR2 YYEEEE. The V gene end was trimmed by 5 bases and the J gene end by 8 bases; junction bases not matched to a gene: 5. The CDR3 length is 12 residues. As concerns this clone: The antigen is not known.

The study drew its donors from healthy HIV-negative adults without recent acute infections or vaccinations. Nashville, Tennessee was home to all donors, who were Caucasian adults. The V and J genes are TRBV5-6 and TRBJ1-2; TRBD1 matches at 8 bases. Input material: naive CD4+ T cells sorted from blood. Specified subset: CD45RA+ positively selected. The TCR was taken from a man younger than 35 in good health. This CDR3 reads CASSRQGPGYTF. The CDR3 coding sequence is TGTGCCAGCAGTAGACAGGGGCCGGGCTACACCTTC.